The 32 T cell receptor beta chains below all came from one sample that was sequenced in a study of CD8+ T cells in alopecia areata. After isolation, RNA underwent reverse transcription to generate cDNA as the sequencing template. The protocol was immunoSEQ multiplex PCR, while the TCRdb copy is restricted to in-frame clones and leaves out a portion. Of 150,000 or so clones listed, roughly 53% are singletons. Sequencing was performed on CD4+ T cells sorted from blood, taken at week 0. The receptors stem from a human donor with alopecia areata.

The chain joins TRBV7-9 to TRBJ2-5; 7 bases match TRBD2. Germline CDR1 is SEHNR and CDR2 is FQNEAQ (reference sequence). After removal of 0 bases from V and 5 bases from J, the junction contained 3 bases not matched to a gene. CDR3 length equals 14 residues. CDR3 region: CASSLAPAGETQYF. The CDR3 nucleotides read TGTGCCAGCAGCTTAGCACCAGCGGGGGAGACCCAGTACTTC.

The J gene is TRBJ2-1, the V gene TRBV10-3; D remains unclear. Germline-derived CDR1 and CDR2 are ENHRY and SYGVKD. V shed 5 bases and J shed 7 bases, with 9 bases lying between them. The CDR3 has 12 residues. Here the CDR3 DNA reads TGTGCCATCAGTCACCCAGGAAATGAGCAGTTCTTC. It yields the protein CAISHPGNEQFF.

This clone appeared a few times. The chain couples TRBV29-1 to TRBJ2-7, with 7 bases aligning to TRBD1. Germline-derived CDR1 and CDR2 are SQVTM and ANQGSEA. The ends lost 0 bases at V and 0 bases at J; junction bases unmatched: 5. The length of the CDR3 is 15 residues. The CDR3 nucleotides are TGCAGCGTTGAAGATGGGACAGCGGCCTCCTACGAGCAGTACTTC. Translation: CSVEDGTAASYEQYF.

The chain employs TRBV7-2 and TRBJ2-3; D is undetermined. CDR3 length: 13 residues. Germline V CDR1 and CDR2: SGHTA, FQGNSA. V lost 4 bases and J lost 6, with 11 bases in between. The CDR3 region has the DNA TGTGCCAGCAGCTCCTACCCTCCCGATACGCAGTATTTT. This encodes CASSSYPPDTQYF.

CDR3 DNA: TGTGCCAGCAGCTTAGCGACAGGGGTGAATTCACCCCTCCACTTT. Amino acids: CASSLATGVNSPLHF. The rearrangement uses TRBV5-8 and TRBJ1-6; 8 nucleotides align to TRBD1. Looked up from germline, CDR1 is SGHTS and CDR2 is YDEGEE. The junction had 5 bases not matched to a gene; V was cut back by 2 bases and J by 7 bases. The CDR3 loop spans 15 amino acids.

This clone appeared a few times. The chain is built from TRBV2 and TRBJ2-7; the D call may be TRBD1 or TRBD2 (5 bases each). V lost 10 bases and J lost 1, with 11 bases in between. CDR3 length equals 12 residues. Germline V CDR1 and CDR2: SNHLY, FYNNEI. CDR3 region: CATGRLSYEQYF. The CDR3 DNA is TGTGCCACGGGACGGTTATCCTACGAGCAGTACTTC.

The chain carries TRBV2 and TRBJ1-6, with 10 bases fitting TRBD1. This CDR3 has 16 amino acids. The germline V gene has CDR1 SNHLY and CDR2 FYNNEI. The ends lost 6 bases at V and 4 bases at J; junction bases unmatched: 6. The CDR3 loop reads CASRAGTGVYNSPLHF. The CDR3 DNA sequence: TGTGCCAGCAGAGCCGGGACAGGGGTTTATAATTCACCCCTCCACTTT.

This clone was detected only a few times. The chain employs TRBV7-9 and TRBJ1-2; D is unresolved. The CDR3 runs 16 residues. Trimming took 7 bases from V and 7 from J, leaving 25 bases between them. CDR1 is SEHNR, CDR2 FQNEAQ, per germline (reference sequence). Written as DNA, the CDR3 is TGTGCCAGCACGACCGCCGCTATTAGGGTCGGTGGTGGCTACACCTTC. This encodes CASTTAAIRVGGGYTF. The full variable domain, with the rest looked up from reference TRBV7-9 and TRBJ1-2, is DTGVSQNPRHKITKRGQNVTFRCDPISEHNRLYWYRQTLGQGPEFLTYFQNEAQLEKSRLLSDRFSAERPKGSFSTLEIQRTEQGDSAMYLCASTTAAIRVGGGYTFGSGTRLTVV.

In this sample, this clone turned up a few times. The V gene is TRBV7-2, the J gene TRBJ1-1; no definite D call. From germline, CDR1 is SGHTA and CDR2 FQGNSA. V was cut by 1 base and J by 1 base, with 4 bases left in between. CDR3 size: 13 residues. CDR3 protein: CASSLVGNTEAFF. The CDR3 bases are TGTGCCAGCAGCTTAGTTGGGAACACTGAAGCTTTCTTT.

The V call is TRBV30, the J call TRBJ2-4; D not certain. This CDR3 has 14 amino acids. Looked up from germline, CDR1 is GTSNPN and CDR2 is SVGIG (reference sequence). V was pared by 0 bases and J by 0 bases, with 6 bases between. CDR3 protein: CAWSVSLAKNIQYF. The CDR3 coding sequence is TGTGCCTGGAGTGTCAGCCTAGCCAAAAACATTCAGTACTTC.

V and J are TRBV15 and TRBJ2-2; D uncertain. V lost 6 bases, J lost 3 bases, and 8 bases lay in between. This CDR3 region has 13 residues. Germline lookup yields CDR1 LNHNV and CDR2 YYDKDF (reference sequence). CDR3 coding DNA: TGTGCCACCAGTGCAGTGTACACCGGGGAGCTGTTTTTT. As protein: CATSAVYTGELFF.

This clone was seen more than once but under ten times. The chain couples TRBV18 to TRBJ2-4; a possible D gene is TRBD2 (6 bases). Germline V CDR1 and CDR2: KGHSH, LQKENI. CDR3 length: 15 amino acids. The V end lost 4 bases, the J end lost 2 bases, and 12 bases lay between the germline ends. The CDR3 DNA reads TGTGCCAGCTCACTACCTGGGGGGACCAAAAACATTCAGTACTTC. This gives the protein CASSLPGGTKNIQYF. The whole variable domain, filled in from reference TRBV18 and TRBJ2-4, reads NAGVMQNPRHLVRRRGQEARLRCSPMKGHSHVYWYRQLPEEGLKFMVYLQKENIIDESGMPKERFSAEFPKEGPSILRIQQVVRGDSAAYFCASSLPGGTKNIQYFGAGTRLSVL.

This clone was detected many times. The V and J genes are TRBV7-2 and TRBJ2-5; 7 bases align to TRBD2. The CDR3 covers 19 residues. V lost 1 base, J lost 0 bases, and 14 bases stayed unmatched. In germline, CDR1 is SGHTA, CDR2 FQGNSA. Written as DNA, the CDR3 is TGTGCCAGCAGCTTAGTTGGGACTCGTGGGACTAAGTACCAAGAGACCCAGTACTTC. Amino acid sequence: CASSLVGTRGTKYQETQYF.

The rearrangement links TRBV2 to TRBJ2-4; D may match TRBD1 or TRBD2 (5 bases each). The CDR3 contains 15 residues. Trimming stripped 6 bases from V and 5 bases from J, with 17 bases between. Germline CDR1 is SNHLY and CDR2 is FYNNEI. The CDR3 coding sequence is TGTGCCAGCAGGCCGGGGACCTTGTTGCAAAACATTCAGTACTTC. Amino acids: CASRPGTLLQNIQYF.

The J gene is TRBJ1-1, the V gene TRBV2; 7 bases are a match to TRBD1. This CDR3 spans 14 amino acids. Losses at the gene ends were 0 bases for V and 5 bases for J; bases not matched to a gene: 3. The germline V gene has CDR1 SNHLY and CDR2 FYNNEI. Here the CDR3 reads CASSEARGRTEAFF. CDR3 DNA sequence: TGTGCCAGCAGTGAAGCAAGGGGGCGGACTGAAGCTTTCTTT.

This clone was found a few times. An end of the junction differs from the germline gene, which may be a read error. The chain employs TRBV30 and TRBJ2-3; TRBD2 matches at 11 bases. CDR1 is GTSNPN, CDR2 SVGIG, per germline (reference sequence). The CDR3 is 14 residues long. CDR3 in amino acids: CAWVLAGGTNTQYF. CDR3 bases: TGTGCCTGGGTCCTAGCGGGGGGCACAAATACGCAGTATTTT.

This chain joins TRBV6-5 and TRBJ1-2; D is unresolved. Germline values: CDR1 MNHEY, CDR2 SVGAGI. Trimming shortened V by 10 bases and J by 3 bases, and 9 bases separated the two germline ends. The CDR3 totals 11 residues. The CDR3 protein is CATADHYGYTF. CDR3 coding DNA: TGTGCCACGGCGGACCACTATGGCTACACCTTC.

The chain employs TRBV10-3 and TRBJ2-7; TRBD2 is a possible D gene (6 bases). CDR3 length: 14 amino acids. The V end was cut by 3 bases, the J end by 3 bases, with 12 bases between. The germline V gene encodes CDR1 ENHRY and CDR2 SYGVKD. Here the CDR3 reads CAISDGQGGYEQYF. CDR3 DNA: TGTGCCATCAGTGACGGGCAGGGAGGCTACGAGCAGTACTTC.

This clone was counted a few times. Relative to the germline gene, one junction end is altered; a read error may explain this. This chain uses TRBV2 with TRBJ1-5; 7 bases match TRBD1. Germline lookup yields CDR1 SNHLY and CDR2 FYNNEI. The CDR3 has 13 residues. The CDR3 here is CASSGTGKQPQHF. The DNA of the CDR3 is TGTGCCAGCAGTGGGACAGGCAAGCAGCCCCAGCATTTT.

The V call is TRBV30, the J call TRBJ2-5; 10 bases match TRBD2. Germline CDR1 and CDR2: GTSNPN and SVGIG (reference sequence). V trimming: 3 bases; J trimming: 5 bases; junction bases outside the gene matches: 9. This CDR3 spans 15 amino acids. CDR3 loop: CAWRGLAGVKETQYF. The DNA for the CDR3 is TGTGCCTGGAGGGGCCTAGCGGGGGTCAAGGAGACCCAGTACTTC.

This rearrangement joins TRBV30 to TRBJ2-3; D gene uncertain. The length of the CDR3 is 15 residues. CDR1 is GTSNPN, CDR2 SVGIG, per germline (reference sequence). V dropped 6 bases and J dropped 0 bases, with 16 bases sitting between them. CDR3 nucleotides: TGTGCCTGCCCTCTTGGCGATGGAAGCACAGATACGCAGTATTTT. It is translated as CACPLGDGSTDTQYF.

The CDR3 region has the DNA TGTGCCTGGAGTGTAGCCGGGGGACTGTTTTACCAAGAGACCCAGTACTTC. Amino acid sequence: CAWSVAGGLFYQETQYF. The chain combines TRBV30 with TRBJ2-5; D is perhaps TRBD2 (6 bases). The germline CDR1 and CDR2 sequences are GTSNPN and SVGIG (reference sequence). Trimming cost V 0 bases and J 0 bases, with 17 bases left between them. CDR3 size: 17 residues.

The chain uses TRBV7-9 and TRBJ2-4; perhaps TRBD2 as D (5 bases). Germline V gene data show CDR1 as SEHNR and CDR2 as FQNEAQ (reference sequence). V lost 3 bases, J lost 8 bases, and 8 bases lay in between. This CDR3 is 12 amino acids long. The CDR3 coding sequence is TGTGCCAGCAGCTTTTTGCGGGACATTCAGTACTTC. This codes for CASSFLRDIQYF.

This chain uses TRBV7-2 with TRBJ2-3; D remains ambiguous. Per germline, CDR1 SGHTA and CDR2 FQGNSA. The CDR3 runs to 13 residues. V was trimmed by 0 bases and J by 2 bases, leaving 3 bases between them. This CDR3 reads CASSLANTDTQYF. For the CDR3, the DNA is TGTGCCAGCAGCTTAGCGAACACAGATACGCAGTATTTT.

This clone was seen just once. The chain carries TRBV27 and TRBJ2-5, with unresolved D. Germline loops: CDR1 MNHEY, CDR2 SMNVEV (reference sequence). This CDR3 region has 15 residues. The V end lost 6 bases, the J end lost 0 bases, and 14 bases lay between the germline ends. The CDR3 DNA reads TGTGCCAGCAGGAACCCGACGCACAACCAAGAGACCCAGTACTTC. It translates to CASRNPTHNQETQYF.

About this clone itself: Germline is not matched at one junction end, which may reflect a read error. The chain combines TRBV7-7 with TRBJ2-3; D not resolved. CDR1 SSHAT and CDR2 FNYEAQ come from the germline V gene (reference sequence). This CDR3 is 13 amino acids long. CDR3 sequence reads: CASSLGSGDTQYF. DNA of the CDR3: TGTGCTAGCAGCTTAGGGTCCGGAGATACGCAGTATTTT.

The rearrangement links TRBV5-4 to TRBJ2-5; D perhaps matches TRBD1 (6 bases). Germline CDR1 SGHNT, CDR2 YYREEE (reference sequence). The CDR3 has 14 residues. V lost 4 bases to trimming and J lost 1 base, with 11 bases between them. The CDR3 nucleotides are TGTGCCAGCAGCCCACAGGGTGGCCAAGAGACCCAGTACTTC. As protein: CASSPQGGQETQYF.

The chain has TRBV11-3 and TRBJ2-2; D uncertain. The CDR3 contains 14 residues. The germline CDR1 and CDR2 sequences are SGHNT and YENEEA. Trimming stripped 2 bases from V and 4 bases from J, with 8 bases between. Here the CDR3 reads CASSLRSSTGELFF. CDR3 bases: TGTGCCAGCAGCTTAAGGAGTTCCACCGGGGAGCTGTTTTTT.

In its sample, this clone was seen once. The V and J genes are TRBV18 and TRBJ1-1; D is unresolved. Trimming took 3 bases from V and 5 from J, leaving 16 bases between them. This CDR3 is built from 15 residues. From germline, CDR1 is KGHSH and CDR2 LQKENI. The CDR3 loop is CASSPSGTRRTEAFF. The CDR3 nucleotides read TGTGCCAGCTCACCTTCAGGCACCCGAAGGACTGAAGCTTTCTTT.

The chain links TRBV4-2 to TRBJ2-1; 12 bases agree with TRBD2. J gave up 8 bases and V 5 bases, and 16 bases lay outside the gene matches. Germline loops: CDR1 LGHNA, CDR2 YNFKEQ. This CDR3 is built from 18 residues. The CDR3 sequence is CASSSNPGLAGGYDEQFF. The CDR3 region has the DNA TGTGCCAGCAGCTCCAACCCCGGGCTAGCGGGGGGGTATGATGAGCAGTTCTTC.

The rearrangement uses TRBV15 and TRBJ1-2; TRBD1 matches at 7 bases. Germline values: CDR1 LNHNV, CDR2 YYDKDF (reference sequence). J lost 3 bases, V lost 1 base, and 5 bases had no gene match. The CDR3 has 15 residues. CDR3 residues: CATSRGRGSDYGYTF. The CDR3 nucleotides are TGTGCCACCAGCAGAGGCAGGGGGAGTGACTATGGCTACACCTTC.

The chain recombines TRBV7-9 with TRBJ1-2, with D possibly TRBD1 on 6 matching bases. Between the trimmed V and J ends, which lost 1 base and 8 bases, there was a span of 14 bases. Germline V CDR1 and CDR2: SEHNR, FQNEAQ (reference sequence). This CDR3 region has 14 residues. This CDR3 is CASSLERGPRGYTF. DNA for the CDR3: TGTGCCAGCAGCTTAGAACGGGGGCCGCGGGGCTACACCTTC.